Below, one T cell receptor (beta chain) is given with its context. What it recognizes is unknown. iRepertoire HTBI primers and Arm-PCR of CDR3 regions built TCR beta libraries. TCRdb reprocessed the multiplex PCR reads with MiXCR, giving one entry per CDR3 protein. The sample consists of about 620,000 distinct CDR3 sequences, roughly 16% of them appearing once. Described time point: newly diagnosed GD, antithyroid drugs for less than 3 months. With RNA extracted from PBMCs as input, the TCR library was made. The sample belongs to a study of regulatory T cells in long-lasting Graves disease. Findings and caveats of the study: Thyroid tissue was not sampled; only peripheral blood was. There were preferences for TRBV28, TRBJ1-2 and TRBJ2-5 in persistent disease.

V gave up 4 bases and J gave up 7 bases, with 11 bases separating them. CDR1 is GTSNPN and CDR2 is SVGIG in the germline V gene (reference sequence). The CDR3 is made up of 13 amino acids. This sample also appeared in a second study, on T cells in Graves' hyperthyroidism and ophthalmopathy. That paper adds: Those with hyperthyroidism were 18 to 65 years old, newly diagnosed, and ill for under 2 months.

The sequencing used peripheral blood mononuclear cells (PBMCs), collected at new diagnosis, from a patient treated with antithyroid drugs. The chain combines TRBV30 with TRBJ1-6; D ambiguous. The clonotype was recovered from a woman under 40 with Graves disease. CDR3 region: CAWKVAGNSPLHF. DNA for the CDR3: TGTGCCTGGAAGGTGGCGGGGAATTCACCCCTCCACTTT.